Listed below are T cell receptor beta chains from one sample, sequenced in a study of blood T cell repertoires in COVID-19. Sequenced by immunoSEQ multiplex PCR; TCRdb stores in-frame clones only, minus some. The sample includes about 310,000 clones, more than 75% seen only once; the top ten take 1%. The sequenced material came from peripheral blood. The source of these receptors is a man in his fifties with active or convalescent COVID-19. Each CDR3 is given with its conserved first and last residue. A D gene is named only where the DNA matches it firmly.

>TRBJ2-5|TRBD1|TRBV24-1
CATSLQGTETQYF
>TRBJ1-2|.|TRBV2
CASRAARAPGGYTF
>TRBJ2-7|.|TRBV28
CASSLSSYEQYF
>TRBJ1-1|.|TRBV6-5
CASRPLPGTEAFF
>TRBJ1-2|TRBD1|TRBV7-2
CASRYTGTGVGYTF
>TRBJ1-6|.|TRBV25-1
CASSEGWKGRASPLHF
>TRBJ1-2|TRBD1|TRBV5-5
CASSSGQGANYGYTF
>TRBJ1-3|.|TRBV30
CAWRLQGEGNTIYF
>TRBJ2-1|TRBD2|TRBV9
CASSVGASGRGEQFF
>TRBJ2-7|.|TRBV29-1
CSVGGGRSYEQYF
>TRBJ2-3|.|TRBV18
CASSPTGRLSTDTQYF